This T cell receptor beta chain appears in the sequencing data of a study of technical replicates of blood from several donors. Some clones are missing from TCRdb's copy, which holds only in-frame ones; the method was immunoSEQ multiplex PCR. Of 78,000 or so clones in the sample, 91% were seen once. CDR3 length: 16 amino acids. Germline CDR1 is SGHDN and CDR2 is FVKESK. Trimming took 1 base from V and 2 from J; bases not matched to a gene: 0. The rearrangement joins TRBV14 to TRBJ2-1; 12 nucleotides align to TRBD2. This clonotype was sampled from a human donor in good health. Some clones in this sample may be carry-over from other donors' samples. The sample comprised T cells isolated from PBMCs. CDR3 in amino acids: CASSQASGGAYNEQFF. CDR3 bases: TGTGCCAGCAGCCAAGCTAGCGGGGGGGCCTACAATGAGCAGTTCTTC.